This T cell receptor beta chain originates from a study of blood T cell repertoires in COVID-19. Assay: immunoSEQ multiplex PCR; the TCRdb copy retains only in-frame clones and omits some. This table has roughly 250,000 clones, approximately 80% appearing once. Sequenced input: peripheral blood. The TCR sequence derives from a woman aged 80 or older with acute or convalescent COVID-19.

CDR3 loop: CASSPGTDTDTQYF. The CDR3 DNA follows: TGTGCCAGCAGTCCCGGGACAGACACAGATACGCAGTATTTT. This chain joins TRBV28 and TRBJ2-3; 7 positions match TRBD1. CDR1 MDHEN and CDR2 SYDVKM come from the germline V gene. This CDR3 comprises 14 residues. The V and J ends lost 5 bases and 2 bases, in that order; junction bases with no gene match: 4.